This T cell receptor beta chain was identified in a study of T cells in Graves' hyperthyroidism and ophthalmopathy. Using RNA transcripts as the source, TCR beta CDR3 regions were amplified. HTBI primers drove first-round RT-PCR of the TCR CDR3. Via MiXCR, TCRdb re-called the multiplex PCR reads, giving one row per CDR3 protein. The sample consists of more than 550,000 distinct CDR3 sequences, roughly a sixth of them appearing once. The germline CDR1 and CDR2 sequences are SNHLY and FYNNEI. The V and J ends lost 2 bases and 6 bases, in that order; junction bases with no gene match: 4. CDR3 length equals 15 residues. This clonotype has a count of ten or more.

The chain has TRBV2 and TRBJ1-5, with 10 bases that match TRBD1. Sequencing was done on a sample of blood. The source is a man between 50 and 59 years old with Graves' hyperthyroidism. The chain's CDR3 is CASSERQGAGQPQHF. In DNA, the CDR3 is TGTGCCAGCAGTGAACGACAGGGGGCAGGTCAGCCCCAGCATTTT.